This T cell receptor beta chain was recovered during a study of blood T cell repertoires in COVID-19. The method was immunoSEQ multiplex PCR; TCRdb's version includes in-frame clones alone and lacks a portion of them. Among hundreds of thousands of clones listed, approximately 90% were seen once. V lost 0 bases and J lost 2; bases outside the gene matches: 12. The CDR3 runs to 19 residues. CDR1 SGHNT and CDR2 YYREEE come from the germline V gene (reference sequence). This TCR came from a woman aged 25-40 years who had recovered from COVID-19. The V call is TRBV5-4, the J call TRBJ2-2; TRBD2 agrees at 8 bases. The sequenced sample consisted of peripheral blood. CDR3 bases: TGTGCCAGCAGCTTGGAACGCGCCAGTCTAGCGGGTAACACCGGGGAGCTGTTTTTT. It specifies CASSLERASLAGNTGELFF. Full variable domain (missing parts from reference TRBV5-4 and TRBJ2-2): ETGVTQSPTHLIKTRGQQVTLRCSSQSGHNTVSWYQQALGQGPQFIFQYYREEENGRGNFPPRFSGLQFPNYSSELNVNALELDDSALYLCASSLERASLAGNTGELFFGEGSRLTVL.